The 4 T cell receptor beta chains below come from one sample, sequenced in a study of vaccination effects on CD4 cells after COVID-19. TCRdb keeps only in-frame clones here, not all; method: immunoSEQ multiplex PCR. The table includes 45,000 to 55,000 clones, around 70% detected once. Cultured cells yielded isolated CD4+ T cells after approximately nine days. All participants had two doses of either the BNT162b2 or mRNA-1273 vaccine. Their antigen targets remain unknown. The sample here was CD4+ T cells from PBMCs cultured without peptide, taken after COVID-19 vaccination. These TCRs come from a human donor who received a COVID-19 vaccine.

Only a few counts were recorded for this clone. The rearrangement joins TRBV14 to TRBJ1-2, with D perhaps matching TRBD1 (5 bases). The CDR3 length is 14 residues. Trimming removed 0 bases from V and 4 bases from J, with 9 bases in between. Germline CDR1 and CDR2: SGHDN and FVKESK. CDR3 region: CASSQDLGGYGYTF. The CDR3 DNA reads as TGTGCCAGCAGCCAAGATCTGGGGGGCTATGGCTACACCTTC. Full variable domain (missing parts from reference TRBV14 and TRBJ1-2): EAGVTQFPSHSVIEKGQTVTLRCDPISGHDNLYWYRRVMGKEIKFLLHFVKESKQDESGMPNNRFLAERTGGTYSTLKVQPAELEDSGVYFCASSQDLGGYGYTFGSGTRLTVV.

This rearrangement joins TRBV5-1 to TRBJ2-7; unclear D gene. V was pared by 1 base and J by 5 bases, with 19 bases between. Germline V CDR1 and CDR2: SGHRS, YFSETQ. CDR3 length equals 16 residues. CDR3 amino acids: CASSLTSSGISNEQYF. CDR3 coding DNA: TGCGCCAGCAGCTTGACCTCCTCAGGAATCTCAAACGAGCAGTACTTC.

This rearrangement joins TRBV6-4 to TRBJ2-7; 8 bases map to TRBD2. Losses at the gene ends were 5 bases for V and 6 bases for J; bases not matched to a gene: 6. The CDR3 contains 13 residues. In germline, CDR1 is MRHNA, CDR2 SNTAGT. The CDR3 reads CASSPEGLGEQYF. In nucleotides, the CDR3 is TGTGCCAGCAGTCCAGAGGGACTAGGCGAGCAGTACTTC.

This chain joins TRBV7-9 and TRBJ1-4, with D perhaps TRBD1 (5 bases). From germline, CDR1 is SEHNR and CDR2 FQNEAQ (reference sequence). The CDR3 extends over 14 amino acids. V dropped 5 bases and J dropped 8 bases, with 15 bases sitting between them. The chain's CDR3 is CASSRGNLVEKLFF. The CDR3 bases are TGTGCCAGCAGCCGGGGGAACCTAGTCGAAAAACTGTTTTTT.